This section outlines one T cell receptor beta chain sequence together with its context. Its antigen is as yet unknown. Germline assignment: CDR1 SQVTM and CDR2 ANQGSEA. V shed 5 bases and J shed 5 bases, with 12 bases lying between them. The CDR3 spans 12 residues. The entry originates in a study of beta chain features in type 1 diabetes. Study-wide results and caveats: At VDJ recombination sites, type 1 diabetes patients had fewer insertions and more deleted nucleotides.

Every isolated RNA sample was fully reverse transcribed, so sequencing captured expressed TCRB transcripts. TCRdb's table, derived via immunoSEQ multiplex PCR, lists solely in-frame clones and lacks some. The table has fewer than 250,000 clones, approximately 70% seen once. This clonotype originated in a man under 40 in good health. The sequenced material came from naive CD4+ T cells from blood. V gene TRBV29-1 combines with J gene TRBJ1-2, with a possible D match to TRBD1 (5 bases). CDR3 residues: CSVSAGSYGYTF. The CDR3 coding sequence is TGCAGCGTTTCGGCAGGGTCATATGGCTACACCTTC.